The subject of this entry is one TCR beta chain. There is no known antigen for this receptor. Base qualities are not provided; no much larger clone lies one nucleotide away. TCRbeta CDR3 regions were amplified from genomic DNA by means of the immunoSEQ Assay, a bias-controlled multiplex PCR. As for the authors' bioinformatics: Nucleated cell counts per sample were estimated from amplification of reference gene primers within the assay. Sequence reads were collapsed and filtered to measure the absolute abundance of every unique TCRbeta CDR3 rearrangement. For each sample, productive Simpson clonality was calculated as the square root of Simpson's diversity index over productive rearrangements. In TCRdb, the immuneACCESS table is reduced to in-frame sequences with V and J assigned. These tables do not hold every clone; where another copy was compared, an unresolved V gene accounts for under half, and the others remain unexplained. V and J calls and clone size are given by that table; D and trimming were obtained from the DNA. The sample has approximately 230,000 clones on record, 88% of them singletons. The leading ten clones occupy over 1.1% of the sample.

The sample belongs to a study of blood T cell repertoires in COVID-19 (dated by TCRdb to 2020 to 2022). Regarding the complete study: Collaborator samples came from the United States, Italy and Spain and covered acute and convalescent phases of COVID-19. The repertoires were released in a freely available public database meant as a resource for research on the immune response to SARS-CoV-2. The material from the prospective study consisted of cDNA or gDNA derived from T cells, B-cell-depleted T cells, or PBMCs. The samples were drawn from two sources: the first 160 participants of the ongoing ImmuneRACE study, and about 1,300 subjects contributed by 6 global collaborators. A de-identified subject ID, COVID-19 status, age in years and sex were almost always included in the sample metadata. Deeply sampled blood TCRbeta repertoires from subjects exposed to, actively infected with, or recovered from COVID-19 were included in the dataset. Where available, HLA class I and class II types were obtained from metadata supplied by the sample provider rather than from assay-based typing.

Sequences SGHNT (CDR1) and YYREEE (CDR2) are obtained from the germline V gene (reference sequence). V lost 4 bases and J lost 4 bases; the stretch between them is 8 bases long. The cysteine opens and the phenylalanine closes a CDR3 of 13 amino acids. CDR3 DNA is the only sequence kept; it has 39 bases, read in frame from the first base. Collaborating institutions collected whole blood in K2EDTA tubes following their own protocols. Collaborator samples were shipped for TCRbeta analysis as frozen whole blood, isolated PBMCs, or DNA extracted from either sample type. General study outcomes and caveats: Clinical and demographic metadata were provided uncurated, with the amount varying by source and participant.

This sequence originates from a man older than 75 with acute or convalescent COVID-19. This receptor chain uses TRBV5-4 and TRBJ2-2; a confident D gene designation cannot be given. The sample was peripheral blood. CDR3 loop: CASSPASTGELFF. The DNA sequence follows: TGTGCCAGCAGCCCTGCTAGCACCGGGGAGCTGTTTTTT. With the portions outside the CDR3 filled from the reference TRBV5-4 and TRBJ2-2 genes, the complete variable region becomes ETGVTQSPTHLIKTRGQQVTLRCSSQSGHNTVSWYQQALGQGPQFIFQYYREEENGRGNFPPRFSGLQFPNYSSELNVNALELDDSALYLCASSPASTGELFFGEGSRLTVL.